The 29 T cell receptor beta chains presented below share a single source sample, sequenced in a study of blood T cell repertoires in COVID-19. Assay: immunoSEQ multiplex PCR; the TCRdb copy retains only in-frame clones and omits some. The sample has about 89,000 clones, approximately 80% seen once. Sequenced sample: peripheral blood. These receptors originate from a man aged 70-80 years with COVID-19, enrolled during active disease.

The chain uses TRBV6-5 and TRBJ2-7, with a weak D call TRBD2 (5 bases). The CDR3 totals 13 residues. V was shortened by 6 bases and J by 6 bases, with 15 bases between the two germline ends. The V gene's germline CDR1 is MNHEY and CDR2 SVGAGI. The CDR3 nucleotides are TGTGCCAGCAGCTCACAGAGAGGAGGCGAGCAGTACTTC. This translates into CASSSQRGGEQYF.

The chain combines TRBV6-2 or TRBV6-3 with TRBJ2-2; D gene ambiguous. The CDR3 runs to 19 residues. Trimming shortened V by 0 bases and J by 2 bases, and 19 bases separated the two germline ends. Looked up from germline, CDR1 is MNHEY and CDR2 is SVGEGT. CDR3 nucleotide sequence: TGTGCCAGCAGTTACTCGATCGCGTGGCAGGCTAAAAACACCGGGGAGCTGTTTTTT. This sequence encodes CASSYSIAWQAKNTGELFF.

V usage is TRBV6-5 and J usage is TRBJ2-5; 9 positions agree with TRBD1. CDR3 length equals 16 residues. The V segment lost 0 bases and the J segment 4 bases; nucleotides outside the gene matches: 6. The V gene's germline CDR1 is MNHEY and CDR2 SVGAGI. The chain's CDR3 is CASSYSGTGPGETQYF. Here the CDR3 DNA reads TGTGCCAGCAGTTACTCAGGGACAGGGCCGGGAGAGACCCAGTACTTC.

This chain links TRBV29-1 with TRBJ2-5, with D perhaps TRBD1 (6 bases). Germline V gene sequence: CDR1 SQVTM, CDR2 ANQGSEA. V was clipped by 2 bases and J by 4 bases, with 14 bases between them. This CDR3 has 14 amino acids. The CDR3 DNA follows: TGCAGCGTTGAACTACAGGGTCCAACAGAGACCCAGTACTTC. It codes for CSVELQGPTETQYF.

The rearrangement joins TRBV5-1 to TRBJ1-1; possible D gene TRBD1, 6 bases. The germline V gene encodes CDR1 SGHRS and CDR2 YFSETQ. The CDR3 contains 13 residues. Trimming took 1 base from V and 3 from J, leaving 7 bases between them. The CDR3 sequence is CASSLTGYTEAFF. The CDR3 DNA reads TGCGCCAGCAGCTTGACAGGGTACACTGAAGCTTTCTTT. Based on the CDR3 plus reference TRBV5-1 and TRBJ1-1, the full variable domain is KAGVTQTPRYLIKTRGQQVTLSCSPISGHRSVSWYQQTPGQGLQFLFEYFSETQRNKGNFPGRFSGRQFSNSRSEMNVSTLELGDSALYLCASSLTGYTEAFFGQGTRLTVV.

This chain links TRBV9 with TRBJ2-1, with 9 positions matching TRBD1. The CDR3 is 15 amino acids. V lost 4 bases to trimming and J lost 7 bases; unmatched junction nucleotides: 9. Germline-derived CDR1 and CDR2 are SGDLS and YYNGEE. The CDR3 region has the DNA TGTGCCAGCAGCCCCGGGGACAGGGTGGGGAATGAGCAGTTCTTC. The encoded protein is CASSPGDRVGNEQFF.

A single count supports this clone. The rearrangement joins TRBV11-3 to TRBJ2-7; 7 positions match TRBD1. Germline V gene lookup returns CDR1 SGHNT and CDR2 YENEEA. The ends lost 6 bases at V and 4 bases at J; junction bases unmatched: 6. The CDR3 is made up of 13 amino acids. CDR3 in DNA: TGTGCCAGCAGTCAGGGGGAGTCGTACGAGCAGTACTTC. This translates into CASSQGESYEQYF.

The V gene is TRBV4-3, the J gene TRBJ1-1; 8 positions agree with TRBD1. The germline V gene encodes CDR1 LGHNA and CDR2 YSLEER. CDR3 length equals 15 residues. The junction had 8 bases not matched to a gene; V was cut back by 4 bases and J by 4 bases. CDR3 in amino acids: CASSLQQGAGTEAFF. CDR3 nucleotides: TGCGCCAGCAGCCTCCAGCAGGGGGCGGGCACTGAAGCTTTCTTT.

The chain is built from TRBV19 and TRBJ2-7, with 9 bases aligning to TRBD1. The J segment lost 6 bases and the V segment lost 5 bases, leaving 8 bases of the junction unmatched. There are 14 residues in the CDR3. The V gene's germline CDR1 is LNHDA and CDR2 SQIVND (reference sequence). The CDR3 reads CASSPGRTGAEQYF. The CDR3 bases are TGTGCCAGTAGTCCAGGCCGGACAGGGGCCGAGCAGTACTTC. Using reference TRBV19 and TRBJ2-7 for the parts outside the CDR3, the full variable domain is DGGITQSPKYLFRKEGQNVTLSCEQNLNHDAMYWYRQDPGQGLRLIYYSQIVNDFQKGDIAEGYSVSREKKESFPLTVTSAQKNPTAFYLCASSPGRTGAEQYFGPGTRLTVT.

This chain uses TRBV18 with TRBJ1-5; 7 bases line up with TRBD1. Germline V CDR1 and CDR2: KGHSH, LQKENI. The CDR3 spans 15 residues. Trimming at V came to 3 bases and at J to 5 bases, leaving 7 bases not matched to a gene. The CDR3 region has the DNA TGTGCCAGCTCACCCCCAGGGGGACAGCATCAGCCCCAGCATTTT. Residues: CASSPPGGQHQPQHF. The full variable domain, rest sourced from reference TRBV18 and TRBJ1-5, is NAGVMQNPRHLVRRRGQEARLRCSPMKGHSHVYWYRQLPEEGLKFMVYLQKENIIDESGMPKERFSAEFPKEGPSILRIQQVVRGDSAAYFCASSPPGGQHQPQHFGDGTRLSIL.

The chain recombines TRBV19 with TRBJ2-7; 12 nucleotides line up with TRBD2. CDR1 LNHDA and CDR2 SQIVND come from the germline V gene (reference sequence). The CDR3 runs 16 residues. Trimming removed 1 base from V and 7 bases from J; junction bases left unmatched: 8. The CDR3: CASSIVRTSGTGEQYF. The CDR3 DNA follows: TGTGCCAGTAGTATAGTTAGGACTAGCGGGACTGGTGAGCAGTACTTC.

This clone has a handful of counts. The chain employs TRBV7-6 and TRBJ2-5; possibly TRBD1 for D (6 bases). V was shortened by 5 bases and J by 5 bases, with 21 bases between the two germline ends. Looked up from germline, CDR1 is SGHVS and CDR2 is FNYEAQ. The CDR3 extends over 16 amino acids. Written as DNA, the CDR3 is TGTGCCAGCAGCCTCGGACAGTCCGCCAAGTGGGAGACCCAGTACTTC. It specifies CASSLGQSAKWETQYF. Using reference TRBV7-6 and TRBJ2-5 for the parts outside the CDR3, the full variable domain is GAGVSQSPRYKVTKRGQDVALRCDPISGHVSLYWYRQALGQGPEFLTYFNYEAQQDKSGLPNDRFSAERPEGSISTLTIQRTEQRDSAMYRCASSLGQSAKWETQYFGPGTRLLVL.

The CDR3 sequence is CASSQGSNSPLHF. Here the CDR3 DNA reads TGTGCCAGCAGCCAAGGGAGTAATTCACCCCTCCACTTT. This chain joins TRBV16 and TRBJ1-6, with D uncertain. Deletions cut 2 bases from V and 6 bases from J, with 5 bases between. The CDR3 loop spans 13 amino acids. Germline CDR1 and CDR2: KGHSY and FQNENV.

The J gene is TRBJ1-1, the V gene TRBV5-1; 7 nucleotides align to TRBD1. The CDR3 runs to 19 residues. Trimming at V came to 0 bases and at J to 7 bases, leaving 21 bases not matched to a gene. Germline V gene sequence: CDR1 SGHRS, CDR2 YFSETQ. For the CDR3, the DNA is TGCGCCAGCAGCTTGGGCCTTAGGGGGCAAAGGAACGGGATAAATGAAGCTTTCTTT. It specifies CASSLGLRGQRNGINEAFF.

The V gene is TRBV20-1, the J gene TRBJ1-4, with D maybe TRBD1 (6 bases). Germline V lookup: CDR1 DFQATT, CDR2 SNEGSKA (reference sequence). CDR3 length: 11 residues. Here the CDR3 reads CSAGAREKLFF. The CDR3 DNA reads as TGCAGCGCAGGGGCCCGGGAAAAACTGTTTTTT.

The chain uses TRBV5-6 and TRBJ1-2; tentatively, D is TRBD1 (6 bases). V shed 4 bases and J shed 2 bases, with 15 bases lying between them. CDR1 is SGHDT, CDR2 YYEEEE, per germline. The CDR3 is made up of 15 amino acids. In nucleotides, the CDR3 is TGTGCCAGCAGCCCCGATAGGGGGGGCAACTATGGCTACACCTTC. This encodes CASSPDRGGNYGYTF. The variable domain in full, with the rest retrieved from reference TRBV5-6 and TRBJ1-2, is DAGVTQSPTHLIKTRGQQVTLRCSPKSGHDTVSWYQQALGQGPQFIFQYYEEEERQRGNFPDRFSGHQFPNYSSELNVNALLLGDSALYLCASSPDRGGNYGYTFGSGTRLTVV.

This clone was found once. The genes are TRBV7-2 and TRBJ1-4; D perhaps matches TRBD1 (6 bases). Germline values: CDR1 SGHTA, CDR2 FQGNSA. V was trimmed by 5 bases and J by 5 bases, leaving 15 bases between them. The CDR3 is 15 residues long. The CDR3 loop reads CASSPQGFENEKLFF. The CDR3 nucleotides read TGTGCCAGCAGCCCCCAGGGGTTTGAAAATGAAAAACTGTTTTTT.

The rearrangement uses TRBV19 and TRBJ2-2; TRBD2 aligns across 7 bases. CDR1 and CDR2 from the germline V gene are LNHDA and SQIVND (reference sequence). This CDR3 is built from 15 residues. The trim removed 5 bases at V and 0 bases at J, leaving 3 bases unmatched. The CDR3 nucleotides read TGTGCCAGTAGTGTACTAGCGCCGAACACCGGGGAGCTGTTTTTT. Its translation: CASSVLAPNTGELFF.

The chain combines TRBV27 with TRBJ1-1, with D perhaps TRBD1 (5 bases). From germline, CDR1 is MNHEY and CDR2 SMNVEV (reference sequence). CDR3 length equals 14 residues. V shed 6 bases and J shed 0 bases, with 11 bases lying between them. The CDR3 nucleotides are TGTGCCAGCAGACTTGGGGCGATGAACACTGAAGCTTTCTTT. It specifies CASRLGAMNTEAFF.

The chain uses TRBV27 and TRBJ1-2; 7 bases line up with TRBD1. Germline CDR1 reads MNHEY; CDR2 reads SMNVEV (reference sequence). V shed 8 bases, J shed 3 bases, and the junction held 12 bases outside the gene matches. There are 15 residues in the CDR3. The DNA for the CDR3 is TGTGCCAGCGCCAGCCCGGGACAGAGATACTATGGCTACACCTTC. Translating gives CASASPGQRYYGYTF.

This chain links TRBV7-2 with TRBJ2-7; D might be TRBD2 (6 bases). The germline V gene has CDR1 SGHTA and CDR2 FQGNSA. This CDR3 is built from 12 residues. The ends were cut back, 2 bases at V and 12 bases at J, with 14 bases in the middle. Here the CDR3 reads CASSLKTGRRYF. The CDR3, as DNA: TGTGCCAGCAGCTTAAAGACCGGGAGACGGTACTTC.

The chain couples TRBV7-9 to TRBJ1-2; D not resolved. V was trimmed by 5 bases and J by 3 bases, leaving 7 bases between them. CDR1 is SEHNR and CDR2 is FQNEAQ in the germline V gene (reference sequence). The CDR3 loop spans 12 amino acids. The CDR3 DNA sequence: TGTGCCAGCAGCCCCCATGACTATGGCTACACCTTC. Translating gives CASSPHDYGYTF.

The table lists this clone with a count of one. This chain uses TRBV6-5 with TRBJ1-4; D may be TRBD1 (5 bases). Per germline, CDR1 MNHEY and CDR2 SVGAGI. The CDR3 consists of 15 residues. V was trimmed by 3 bases and J by 5 bases, leaving 13 bases between them. CDR3 protein: CASSYSGTGNEKLFF. CDR3 nucleotide sequence: TGTGCCAGCAGTTATTCAGGAACAGGCAATGAAAAACTGTTTTTT.

The rearrangement links TRBV6-2 or TRBV6-3 to TRBJ2-1; 10 bases line up with TRBD2. J was trimmed by 1 base and V by 2 bases; bases with no gene match: 5. The CDR3 sequence is 17 residues long. Germline CDR1 and CDR2: MNHEY and SVGEGT. Written as DNA, the CDR3 is TGTGCCAGCAGTTACCCCACTAGCGGGGATTCCTACAATGAGCAGTTCTTC. This translates into CASSYPTSGDSYNEQFF.

The genes are TRBV18 and TRBJ2-7, with TRBD2 matching over 9 bases. The germline gives CDR1 KGHSH, CDR2 LQKENI. The CDR3 covers 15 residues. Trimming took 6 bases from V and 0 from J; bases not matched to a gene: 6. The CDR3 spells CASSQRGARSYEQYF. Written as DNA, the CDR3 is TGTGCCAGCTCCCAGCGGGGGGCCCGCTCCTACGAGCAGTACTTC.

The chain couples TRBV14 to TRBJ2-7; 11 bases agree with TRBD2. The germline V gene encodes CDR1 SGHDN and CDR2 FVKESK. Losses at the gene ends were 2 bases for V and 7 bases for J; bases not matched to a gene: 7. The CDR3 extends over 15 amino acids. The CDR3: CASSQLGTSGSEQYF. CDR3 nucleotide sequence: TGTGCCAGCAGCCAATTGGGGACTAGCGGTTCGGAGCAGTACTTC.

The CDR3 DNA reads as TGTGCCAGCAGCTTAGGATTAGCGGGAGCAACCTACGAGCAGTACTTC. This translates into CASSLGLAGATYEQYF. This chain connects TRBV11-2 to TRBJ2-7, with 9 nucleotides matching TRBD2. Germline V gene sequence: CDR1 SGHAT, CDR2 FQNNGV. Trimming at V came to 1 base and at J to 2 bases, leaving 6 bases not matched to a gene. This CDR3 comprises 16 residues.

In this sample, this clone is medium-sized. This rearrangement joins TRBV27 to TRBJ1-2; D gene ambiguous. Trimming shortened V by 5 bases and J by 2 bases, and 15 bases separated the two germline ends. Germline CDR1 is MNHEY and CDR2 is SMNVEV (reference sequence). The CDR3 spans 15 residues. This CDR3 reads CASSPLSVLNYGYTF. Written as DNA, the CDR3 is TGTGCCAGCAGTCCCCTATCTGTTTTGAACTATGGCTACACCTTC.

Turning to this clone: The limits of the CDR3 on the DNA are not certain, so only TCRdb's listed CDR3 is given. V gene TRBV6-2 or TRBV6-3 combines with J gene TRBJ2-5; TRBD2, as called in the table, went unchecked against the DNA. Both ends counted, the CDR3 spans 15 residues. The V gene's germline CDR1 is MNHEY and CDR2 SVGEGT. Here the CDR3 reads CASSTSGGLLETQYF.